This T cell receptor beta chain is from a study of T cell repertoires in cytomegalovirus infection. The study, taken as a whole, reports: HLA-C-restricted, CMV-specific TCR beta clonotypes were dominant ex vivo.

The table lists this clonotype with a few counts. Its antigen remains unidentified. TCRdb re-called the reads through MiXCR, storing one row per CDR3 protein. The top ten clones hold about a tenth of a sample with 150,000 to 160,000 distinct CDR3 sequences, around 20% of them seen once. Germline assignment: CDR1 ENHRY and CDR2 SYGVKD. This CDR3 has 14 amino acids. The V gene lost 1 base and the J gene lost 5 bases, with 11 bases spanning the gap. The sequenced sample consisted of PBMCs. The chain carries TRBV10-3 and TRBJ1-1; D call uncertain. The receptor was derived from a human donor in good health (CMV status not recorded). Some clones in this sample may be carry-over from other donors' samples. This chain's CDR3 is CAISEYPGRTEAFF. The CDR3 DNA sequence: TGTGCCATCAGTGAGTATCCGGGTAGGACTGAAGCTTTCTTT.